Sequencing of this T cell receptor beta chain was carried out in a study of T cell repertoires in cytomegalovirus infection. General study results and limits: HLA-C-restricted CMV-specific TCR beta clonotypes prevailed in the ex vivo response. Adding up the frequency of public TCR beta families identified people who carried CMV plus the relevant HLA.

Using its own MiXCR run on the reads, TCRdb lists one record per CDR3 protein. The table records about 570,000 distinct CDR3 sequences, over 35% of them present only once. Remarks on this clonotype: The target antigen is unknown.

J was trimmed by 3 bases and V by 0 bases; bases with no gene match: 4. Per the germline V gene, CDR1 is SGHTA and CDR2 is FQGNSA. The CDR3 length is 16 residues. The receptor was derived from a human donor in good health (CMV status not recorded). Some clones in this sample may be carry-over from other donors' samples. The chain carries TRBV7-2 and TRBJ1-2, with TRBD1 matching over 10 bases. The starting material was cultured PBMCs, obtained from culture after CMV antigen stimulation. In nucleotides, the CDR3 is TGTGCCAGCAGCTTAGCCGCGGGACAGGGGTACTATGGCTACACCTTC. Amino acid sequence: CASSLAAGQGYYGYTF.